This TCR beta chain was identified during a study of T cells in Graves' hyperthyroidism and ophthalmopathy. Study-wide results and limits: Also found in blood were most expanded thyroid clonotypes above 0.001. Model predictions of ophthalmopathy came a median 6.5 months before onset.

The trim removed 1 base at V and 4 bases at J, leaving 1 base unmatched. This CDR3 has 14 amino acids. Germline assignment: CDR1 LGHDT and CDR2 YNNKEL (reference sequence). The TCR beta CDR3 regions underwent amplification using RNA transcripts as the source. A set of HTBI primers served as the primers for a first-round RT-PCR of the TCR CDR3. TCRdb analysed the multiplex PCR reads with MiXCR anew, one entry per CDR3 protein. Here the sample spans approximately 420,000 distinct CDR3 sequences, roughly an eighth being singletons. The table lists this clonotype with many counts. The target antigen is unknown. It was uncontrolled infection, other autoimmune disease, pregnancy or lactation that excluded patients. PBMCs were sourced from over 8.5 ml fresh peripheral blood.

Sequenced material: blood. V and J are TRBV3-1 and TRBJ1-5; TRBD1 agrees at 7 bases. The receptor was derived from a woman under 30 with Graves' hyperthyroidism. The CDR3 bases are TGTGCCAGCAGCCAAGGGGACAGAAATCAGCCCCAGCATTTT. This codes for CASSQGDRNQPQHF.